Listed below are T cell receptor beta chains from one sample, sequenced in a study of shared clonotypes between healthy human individuals. The method was immunoSEQ multiplex PCR; TCRdb's version includes in-frame clones alone and lacks a portion of them. The data show over 1.5 million clones, nearly 99% seen once. Material for sequencing was naive CD4+ T cells sorted from blood. These receptors originate from a man between 25 and 39 years old in good health. Each CDR3 is given with its conserved first and last residue. D genes are given only for firm matches. Expanded clones are given a class, and other clones once, few, many or no size at all.

TRBJ2-7,-,-,TRBV7-2,TGTGCCAGCAGCTTAGGTCTCGGCAGTGTCACCTACGAGCAGTACTTC,CASSLGLGSVTYEQYF
TRBJ1-4,-,-,TRBV5-1,TGCGCCAGCAGCTTTACCAGGAATAGTAATGAAAAACTGTTTTTT,CASSFTRNSNEKLFF
TRBJ2-3,-,-,TRBV2,TGTGCCAGGGGGCCTGCAGATACGCAGTATTTT,CARGPADTQYF
TRBJ2-2,-,-,TRBV5-6,TGTGCCAGCAGCTTTGGGGGAAACGGGGAGCTGTTTTTT,CASSFGGNGELFF
TRBJ2-3,-,once,TRBV28,TGTGCCAGCAGTTTTAGTACAGGGAAGACAGATACGCAGTATTTT,CASSFSTGKTDTQYF
TRBJ2-7,-,once,TRBV18,TGTGCCAGCTCACCACTGGCAGGGGCCGTATCCTACGAGCAGTACTTC,CASSPLAGAVSYEQYF
TRBJ1-1,-,-,TRBV14,TGTGCCAGCAGCAAACACGACGGGATGCCGAGGGGGGCTTTCTTT,CASSKHDGMPRGAFF
TRBJ2-4,-,once,TRBV6-5,TGTGCTAGCAGTTTCACTAGCCGGTTGGACATTCAGTACTTC,CASSFTSRLDIQYF
TRBJ2-7,TRBD2,-,TRBV27,TGTGCCAGCAGGCGATTAGCGGGAGAGCACTACGAGCAGTACTTC,CASRRLAGEHYEQYF
TRBJ1-2,-,-,TRBV2,TGTGCCAGCACAAGGTACTATGGCTACACCTTC,CASTRYYGYTF
TRBJ1-5,TRBD1,-,TRBV6-1,TGTGCCAGCAGTGAAGCTAGGGGGCTCTTCCAGCCCCAGCATTTT,CASSEARGLFQPQHF
TRBJ2-7,-,-,TRBV5-4,TGTGCCAGCAGGGCCGGGACGGATACCTACGAGCAGTACTTC,CASRAGTDTYEQYF
TRBJ2-7,-,-,TRBV6-1,TGTGCCAGCAGTGAAGCCGGGACCAACTACGAGCAGTACTTC,CASSEAGTNYEQYF
TRBJ2-3,TRBD2,-,TRBV29-1,TGCAGCGTTGGTCTCCGCGGGAGGGTAGATACGCAGTATTTT,CSVGLRGRVDTQYF
TRBJ1-5,TRBD1,-,TRBV6-1,TGTGCCAGCAGTGACCAGACAGGGCTAAGCAATCAGCCCCAGCATTTT,CASSDQTGLSNQPQHF
TRBJ2-3,TRBD2,-,TRBV2,TGTGCCAGCAGAAGACTAGCGGGAGGGCAGGCAGATACGCAGTATTTT,CASRRLAGGQADTQYF
TRBJ2-7,-,-,TRBV7-2,TGTGCCAGCAGCTTGGGGGGGGCCGCCTACGAGCAGTACTTC,CASSLGGAAYEQYF
TRBJ2-1,TRBD2,-,TRBV19,TGTGCCAGTAGTCCCGGGACTAGTTGGGGAAATGAGCAGTTCTTC,CASSPGTSWGNEQFF
TRBJ1-2,-,once,TRBV20-1,TGCAGTGCTAGAGACGGCTATGGCTACACCTTC,CSARDGYGYTF
TRBJ2-3,-,-,TRBV5-1,TGCGCCAGCAGCTCCCTTCTGGGTGCAGATACGCAGTATTTT,CASSSLLGADTQYF
TRBJ2-2,-,-,TRBV7-8,TGTGCCAGCAGCTTAGCTCCCCTCGGGGAGCTGTTTTTT,CASSLAPLGELFF
TRBJ2-3,-,-,TRBV5-6,TGTGCCAGCAGCTTGCTGGCGGATACGCAGTATTTT,CASSLLADTQYF
TRBJ2-7,-,once,TRBV11-2,TGTGCCAGCAGCTATAGCGGTTGGTACGAGCAGTACTTC,CASSYSGWYEQYF